Below, one T cell receptor beta chain is given with its context. The record originates from a study of low-dose radiotherapy and immunotherapy resistance in tumors. The sample's time point: after trial treatment. Regarding treatment: LDRT plus nivolumab, ipilimumab, low-dose cyclophosphamide and aspirin (RACIN trial). Advanced solid tumors lacking tumor-infiltrating lymphocytes characterized eligible patients. Deletions cut 8 bases from V and 4 bases from J, with 14 bases between. Per germline, CDR1 MRHNA and CDR2 SNTAGT. The CDR3 totals 13 residues. Primers used for first-strand cDNA, a TRAV- and TRBV-specific set, covered both alpha and beta chains. Using a constant-region primer together with a V-primer adapter, TCRs were subjected to roughly 20 PCR cycles of amplification. Amplifying the isolated mRNA was done by in vitro transcription. TCRdb reprocessed the reads with MiXCR, giving one entry per CDR3 protein. The profile shows roughly 30,000 distinct CDR3 sequences, less than 65% of them singletons.

The TCR comes from a male donor with gallbladder cancer. Sequencing was performed on PBMCs, taken after low-dose radiotherapy plus immunotherapy. The chain is built from TRBV6-4 and TRBJ2-5, with D perhaps matching TRBD2 (6 bases). CDR3 in amino acids: CASARDGRETQYF. CDR3 DNA: TGTGCCAGCGCGCGGGACGGGCGAGAGACCCAGTACTTC.